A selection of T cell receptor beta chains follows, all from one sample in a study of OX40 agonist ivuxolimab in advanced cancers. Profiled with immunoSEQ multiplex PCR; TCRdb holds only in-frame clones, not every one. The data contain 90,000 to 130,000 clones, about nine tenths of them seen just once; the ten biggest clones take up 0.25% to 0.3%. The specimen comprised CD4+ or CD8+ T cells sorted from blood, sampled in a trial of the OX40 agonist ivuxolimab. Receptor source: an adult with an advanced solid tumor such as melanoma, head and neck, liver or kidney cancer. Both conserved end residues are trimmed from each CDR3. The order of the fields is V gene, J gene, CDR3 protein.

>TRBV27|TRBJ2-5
ASSLTGEETQY
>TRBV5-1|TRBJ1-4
ASSSGQGYNEKLF
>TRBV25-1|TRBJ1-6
ASSDGDSPLH
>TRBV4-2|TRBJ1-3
ASSQVKGRVNTIY
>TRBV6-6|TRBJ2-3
ASSPRTGTSTDTQY
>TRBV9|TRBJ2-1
ASTSGVYNEQF
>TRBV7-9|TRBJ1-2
ASSPRVSGYT
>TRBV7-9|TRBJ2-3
ASSLRQGVYTQY
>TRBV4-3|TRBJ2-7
ASSQVTGGPSYEQY
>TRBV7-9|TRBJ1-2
ASSLAEAYGYT
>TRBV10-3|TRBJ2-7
AIRVPGIYEQY
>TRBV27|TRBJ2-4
ASRGLAKNIQY
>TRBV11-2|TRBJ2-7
ASSPSHRDYEQY
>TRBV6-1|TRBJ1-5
ASSGGASLH
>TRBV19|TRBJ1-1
ASSGGEAF
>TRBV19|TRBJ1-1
ASRRWTGFFVRDTEAF
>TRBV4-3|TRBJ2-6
ASSQEGSSGANVLT
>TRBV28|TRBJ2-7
ASSTRVVEQY
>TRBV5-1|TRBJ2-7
ASSRGALYEQY
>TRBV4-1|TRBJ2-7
ASSQDPSGRTSYEQY
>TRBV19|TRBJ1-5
ASRTKQGNNQPQH
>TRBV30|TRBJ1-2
AWSVGAKHYGYT
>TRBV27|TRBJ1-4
ASSYGQGGEKLF
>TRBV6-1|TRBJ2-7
ASSFEGLGQY
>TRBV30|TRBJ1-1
AWKDIFNTEAF
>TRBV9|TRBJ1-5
ASSARGDSGPQH
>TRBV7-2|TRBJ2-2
ASSLPPGVITGELF
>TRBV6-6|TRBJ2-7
ASSYSLGLDNEQY
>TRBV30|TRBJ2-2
AWAKQANGELF
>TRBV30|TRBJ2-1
AWRRVELQF
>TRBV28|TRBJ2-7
ASTLGGYEQY
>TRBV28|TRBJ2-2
ASSFQGSWREHTGELF
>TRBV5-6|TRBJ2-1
ASSPGLAAPEQF
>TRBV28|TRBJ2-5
ASSSTVFQETQY
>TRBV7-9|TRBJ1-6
ASSFLGRDRGSKTLH
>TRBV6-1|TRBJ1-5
ASKEQLRQPQH
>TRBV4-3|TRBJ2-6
ASSQDSAGANVLT
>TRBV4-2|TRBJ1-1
ASSQDTRGTEAF
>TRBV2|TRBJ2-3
ASKGLNTDTQY
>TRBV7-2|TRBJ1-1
ASSLGQEYTEAF
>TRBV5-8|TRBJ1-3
ASNVGLLGNTIY
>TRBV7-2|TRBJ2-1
ASSSPPARGYNEQF
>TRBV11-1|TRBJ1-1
ASSPGTVREAF
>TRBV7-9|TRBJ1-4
ASSLGGTLGHEKLF
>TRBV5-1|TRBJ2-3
ASSPGLFSGRREDTQY
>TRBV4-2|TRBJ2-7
ASSLAGVYEQY
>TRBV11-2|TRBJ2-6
ASRSTGGRAGANVLT
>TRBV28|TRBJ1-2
ASTTQGFGYGYT
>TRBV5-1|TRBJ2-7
ASSLTGGRYEQY
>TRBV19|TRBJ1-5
ASSGGPPWNQPQH
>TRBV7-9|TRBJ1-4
ASSLGAVATNEKLF
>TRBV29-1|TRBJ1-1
SVATAIHTEAF
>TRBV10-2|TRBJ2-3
ASSESRLAGSTDTQY
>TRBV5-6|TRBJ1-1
ASSGDGATNTEAF
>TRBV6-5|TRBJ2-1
ASSSPGGEQF
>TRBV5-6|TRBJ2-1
ASSLPGGEFEQF
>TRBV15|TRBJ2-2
ATSRQKFNTGELF
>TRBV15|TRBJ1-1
ATSRDSEAF
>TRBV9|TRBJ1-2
ASSALTGYT
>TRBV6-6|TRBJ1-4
ASSYSALATNEKLF